The 24 T cell receptor beta chains below were found in one sample sequenced in a study of shared clonotypes between healthy human individuals. CD8 cells regarded as naive lacked CD45RO, were positively chosen for CCR7, and omitted terminally differentiated effector memory CD45RA+ cells. The data were produced by immunoSEQ multiplex PCR, yet TCRdb's version contains in-frame clones alone and is incomplete. The data contain about 2 million clones, just under 95% of them seen just once; the ten biggest clones take up less than 1.5%. Sample: naive CD8+ T cells sorted from blood. The receptors were sampled from a young man in good health.

The J gene is TRBJ2-7, the V gene TRBV4-1; possibly TRBD1 for D (6 bases). CDR1 and CDR2 (germline): MGHRA, YSYEKL. Deletions cut 4 bases from V and 1 base from J, with 8 bases between. CDR3 length: 13 amino acids. CDR3 region: CASSLTGSYEQYF. CDR3 DNA: TGCGCCAGCAGCCTTACAGGGTCCTACGAGCAGTACTTC.

The V call is TRBV7-8, the J call TRBJ2-2, with D perhaps being TRBD1 or TRBD2 (6 bases each). V was trimmed by 3 bases and J by 6 bases, leaving 14 bases between them. CDR3 length equals 15 residues. Germline assignment: CDR1 SGHVS and CDR2 FQNEAQ. CDR3 sequence reads: CASSFSGRGAGELFF. The CDR3 DNA follows: TGTGCCAGCAGCTTCAGCGGTAGGGGGGCCGGGGAGCTGTTTTTT.

This chain connects TRBV27 to TRBJ2-7; 10 positions match TRBD1. This CDR3 has 14 amino acids. Germline assignment: CDR1 MNHEY and CDR2 SMNVEV (reference sequence). V shed 8 bases, J shed 6 bases, and the junction held 10 bases outside the gene matches. The CDR3 reads CASGVTGGQIEQYF. The CDR3 coding sequence is TGTGCCAGCGGTGTGACAGGGGGCCAGATCGAGCAGTACTTC.

The rearrangement links TRBV13 to TRBJ2-7, with D maybe TRBD2 (6 bases). This CDR3 contains 14 residues. V was shortened by 7 bases and J by 1 base, with 14 bases between the two germline ends. CDR1 is PRHDT and CDR2 is FYEKMQ in the germline V gene (reference sequence). Here the CDR3 DNA reads TGTGCCAGCACCCTACGCGGGACTTCCTACGAGCAGTACTTC. Its translation: CASTLRGTSYEQYF.

The rearrangement links TRBV7-2 to TRBJ2-3, with TRBD2 as a possible D gene (7 bases). There are 15 residues in the CDR3. The V end was cut by 2 bases, the J end by 2 bases, with 11 bases between. CDR1 is SGHTA and CDR2 is FQGNSA in the germline V gene. The CDR3 region is CASSLLGGPTDTQYF. The CDR3 DNA reads as TGTGCCAGCAGCTTACTCGGGGGGCCCACAGATACGCAGTATTTT.

V usage is TRBV30 and J usage is TRBJ1-4; 7 nucleotides align to TRBD1. CDR3 size: 16 residues. Unmatched junction bases numbered 14, after V lost 6 bases and J lost 4 bases. Germline V gene lookup returns CDR1 GTSNPN and CDR2 SVGIG (reference sequence). The CDR3 DNA follows: TGTGCCTGCGACGGGACAGCAAACCACGATAATGAAAAACTGTTTTTT. It yields the protein CACDGTANHDNEKLFF.

The rearrangement joins TRBV7-9 to TRBJ2-1; 7 bases agree with TRBD2. This CDR3 has 17 residues. V lost 2 bases, J lost 3 bases, and 10 bases stayed unmatched. Germline lookup yields CDR1 SEHNR and CDR2 FQNEAQ (reference sequence). CDR3 in amino acids: CASSLSTSGRNYNEQFF. The DNA for the CDR3 is TGTGCCAGCAGCTTAAGTACGTCCGGGAGGAACTACAATGAGCAGTTCTTC.

On this clone itself: Other DNA sequences in this sample translate to the same CDR3. The chain links TRBV4-1 to TRBJ2-7, with 9 bases aligning to TRBD1. CDR3 length: 14 residues. CDR1 and CDR2 from the germline V gene are MGHRA and YSYEKL. V shed 3 bases and J 2 bases; nucleotides not matched to a gene: 2. CDR3 sequence reads: CASSQDRGPYEQYF. For the CDR3, the DNA is TGCGCCAGCAGCCAGGACAGGGGCCCCTACGAGCAGTACTTC.

This clone was observed once. The chain recombines TRBV13 with TRBJ1-2; 11 bases line up with TRBD1. This CDR3 comprises 15 residues. The V segment lost 5 bases and the J segment 2 bases; nucleotides outside the gene matches: 4. CDR1 PRHDT and CDR2 FYEKMQ come from the germline V gene (reference sequence). The CDR3 region is CASSMGQGENYGYTF. CDR3 bases: TGTGCCAGCAGCATGGGACAGGGGGAGAACTATGGCTACACCTTC.

The rearrangement links TRBV5-4 to TRBJ1-2; 9 bases map to TRBD1. CDR1 and CDR2 (germline): SGHNT, YYREEE (reference sequence). This CDR3 is 14 amino acids long. The V and J ends lost 4 bases and 4 bases, in that order; junction bases with no gene match: 5. CDR3 amino acids: CASSLGTGIYGYTF. CDR3 nucleotides: TGTGCCAGCAGCCTGGGGACAGGGATCTATGGCTACACCTTC.

The chain combines TRBV6-5 with TRBJ2-7, with D uncertain. Trimming stripped 0 bases from V and 5 bases from J, with 14 bases between. The germline gives CDR1 MNHEY, CDR2 SVGAGI. This CDR3 is 15 amino acids long. CDR3: CASSYSGRDWHEQYF. The DNA of the CDR3 is TGTGCCAGCAGTTACTCGGGTAGAGATTGGCACGAGCAGTACTTC.

The chain joins TRBV6-5 to TRBJ1-2; TRBD1 is a possible D gene (6 bases). There are 14 residues in the CDR3. Germline V gene lookup returns CDR1 MNHEY and CDR2 SVGAGI. V dropped 4 bases and J dropped 4 bases, with 13 bases sitting between them. In DNA form, the CDR3 reads TGTGCCAGCAGTTCCCCCGGGGACATCTATGGCTACACCTTC. Residues: CASSSPGDIYGYTF.

Worth noting for this clone: Other DNA sequences in this sample translate to the same CDR3. As DNA, the CDR3 is TGCAGCGTGACAGGGGGCGACTATGGCTACACCTTC. This codes for CSVTGGDYGYTF. V usage is TRBV29-1 and J usage is TRBJ1-2; 10 bases fit TRBD1. CDR1 is SQVTM, CDR2 ANQGSEA, per germline. V lost 6 bases and J lost 3; bases outside the gene matches: 1. The CDR3 length is 12 residues. Combining the CDR3 with reference TRBV29-1 and TRBJ1-2 gives the whole variable domain SAVISQKPSRDICQRGTSLTIQCQVDSQVTMMFWYRQQPGQSLTLIATANQGSEATYESGFVIDKFPISRPNLTFSTLTVSNMSPEDSSIYLCSVTGGDYGYTFGSGTRLTVV.

The V gene is TRBV9, the J gene TRBJ2-6; D remains ambiguous. Trimming took 7 bases from V and 2 from J, leaving 10 bases between them. This CDR3 spans 14 amino acids. Germline V gene lookup returns CDR1 SGDLS and CDR2 YYNGEE. The CDR3 is CASGPPPGANVLTF. CDR3 bases: TGTGCCAGCGGACCACCCCCTGGGGCCAACGTCCTGACTTTC.

V gene TRBV15 combines with J gene TRBJ2-1; 13 bases line up with TRBD2. V gave up 3 bases and J gave up 6 bases; unmatched junction bases: 5. The CDR3 spans 16 residues. Germline CDR1 is LNHNV and CDR2 is YYDKDF (reference sequence). As DNA, the CDR3 is TGTGCCACCAGCAGCGGGACTAGCGGGACGCGCAATGAGCAGTTCTTC. It codes for CATSSGTSGTRNEQFF.

This chain uses TRBV9 with TRBJ2-5; 12 bases line up with TRBD2. J lost 5 bases, V lost 4 bases, and 9 bases had no gene match. CDR1 is SGDLS and CDR2 is YYNGEE in the germline V gene. The CDR3 length is 16 residues. Here the CDR3 reads CASSPGTSGPRETQYF. For the CDR3, the DNA is TGTGCCAGCAGCCCCGGGACTAGCGGGCCCCGGGAGACCCAGTACTTC.

CDR3 protein: CASSLVTGSWTEAFF. In nucleotides, the CDR3 is TGTGCCAGCAGCTTAGTTACGGGGAGTTGGACTGAAGCTTTCTTT. This chain joins TRBV7-8 and TRBJ1-1; no clear D gene. This CDR3 has 15 residues. Looked up from germline, CDR1 is SGHVS and CDR2 is FQNEAQ. The V gene lost 1 base and the J gene lost 5 bases, with 14 bases spanning the gap.

CDR3 sequence: CATRTGLAAYNEQFF. CDR3 nucleotide sequence: TGTGCCACCAGAACCGGACTAGCGGCCTACAATGAGCAGTTCTTC. The chain recombines TRBV15 with TRBJ2-1; 10 bases match TRBD2. Unmatched junction bases numbered 4, after V lost 6 bases and J lost 2 bases. Germline V gene lookup returns CDR1 LNHNV and CDR2 YYDKDF (reference sequence). The CDR3 loop spans 15 amino acids.

The chain carries TRBV30 and TRBJ1-1; D call uncertain. The germline V gene encodes CDR1 GTSNPN and CDR2 SVGIG (reference sequence). The CDR3 sequence is 13 residues long. Trimming cost V 2 bases and J 0 bases, with 7 bases left between them. CDR3 sequence (DNA): TGTGCCTGGAGTTTAGACATGAACACTGAAGCTTTCTTT. Its protein is CAWSLDMNTEAFF.

This chain connects TRBV7-2 to TRBJ1-1; no reliable D call. V was pared by 3 bases and J by 3 bases, with 17 bases between. Germline assignment: CDR1 SGHTA and CDR2 FQGNSA. The CDR3 totals 16 residues. This chain's CDR3 is CASSFGGGREYTEAFF. The CDR3 DNA is TGTGCCAGCAGCTTCGGAGGAGGGAGGGAGTACACTGAAGCTTTCTTT.

The CDR3, as DNA: TGTGCCAGCAGTGAAGAAGGGTATGATGGCTACACCTTC. Translated, it gives CASSEEGYDGYTF. The chain uses TRBV6-4 and TRBJ1-2, with D unclear. The V and J ends lost 3 bases and 6 bases respectively, with 11 bases between them. There are 13 residues in the CDR3. Germline-derived CDR1 and CDR2 are MRHNA and SNTAGT.

J is TRBJ2-7 and V is TRBV27; a possible D gene is TRBD1 (7 bases). From germline, CDR1 is MNHEY and CDR2 SMNVEV (reference sequence). V was shortened by 5 bases and J by 3 bases, with 11 bases between the two germline ends. This CDR3 is 13 amino acids long. CDR3 coding DNA: TGTGCCAGCAGTGGGCAGGGGGGCTACGAGCAGTACTTC. Amino acid sequence: CASSGQGGYEQYF.

This clone was counted between two and nine times. The chain uses TRBV2 and TRBJ1-1, with no clear D. Germline CDR1 reads SNHLY; CDR2 reads FYNNEI. V shed 7 bases and J shed 2 bases, with 14 bases lying between them. This CDR3 spans 14 amino acids. The CDR3 bases are TGTGCCAGCACCGCATATGTGGGCAACACTGAAGCTTTCTTT. Amino acid sequence: CASTAYVGNTEAFF. The entire variable domain, with the rest obtained from reference TRBV2 and TRBJ1-1, is as follows: EPEVTQTPSHQVTQMGQEVILRCVPISNHLYFYWYRQILGQKVEFLVSFYNNEISEKSEIFDDQFSVERPDGSNFTLKIRSTKLEDSAMYFCASTAYVGNTEAFFGQGTRLTVV.

The chain links TRBV19 to TRBJ1-2; no definite D call. The CDR3 contains 14 residues. Germline assignment: CDR1 LNHDA and CDR2 SQIVND (reference sequence). The V and J ends lost 7 bases and 0 bases respectively, with 12 bases between them. CDR3 sequence reads: CASTPGWPNYGYTF. CDR3 DNA sequence: TGTGCCAGTACGCCCGGGTGGCCTAACTATGGCTACACCTTC.